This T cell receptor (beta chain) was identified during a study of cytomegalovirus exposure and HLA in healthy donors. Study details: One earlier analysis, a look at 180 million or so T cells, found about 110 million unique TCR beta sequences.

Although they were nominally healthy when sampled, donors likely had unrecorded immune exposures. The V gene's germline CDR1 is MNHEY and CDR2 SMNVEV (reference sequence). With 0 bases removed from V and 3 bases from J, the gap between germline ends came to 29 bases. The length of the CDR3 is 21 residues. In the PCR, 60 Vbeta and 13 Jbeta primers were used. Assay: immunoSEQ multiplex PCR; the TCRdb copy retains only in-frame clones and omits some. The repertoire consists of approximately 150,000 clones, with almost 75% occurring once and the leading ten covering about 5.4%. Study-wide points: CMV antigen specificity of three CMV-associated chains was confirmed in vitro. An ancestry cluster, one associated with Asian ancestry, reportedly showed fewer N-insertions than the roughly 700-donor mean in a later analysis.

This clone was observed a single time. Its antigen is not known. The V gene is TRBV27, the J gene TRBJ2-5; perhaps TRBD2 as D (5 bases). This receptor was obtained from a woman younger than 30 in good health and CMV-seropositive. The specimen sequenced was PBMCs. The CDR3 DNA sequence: TGTGCCAGCAGTTTATCCCACTACCCGCGGGCGACGGGTTATTGGGAAGAGACCCAGTACTTC. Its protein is CASSLSHYPRATGYWEETQYF.